A single sample gave rise to the 12 T cell receptor beta chains below, sequenced in a study of blood T cell repertoires in COVID-19. Here immunoSEQ multiplex PCR was the method, and the copy in TCRdb shows in-frame clones only, minus some. This sample has 70,000 to 85,000 clones; about four fifths occur once, and the top ten carry about 42%. The sample was peripheral blood. The receptors stem from a man older than 75 with active or convalescent COVID-19.

V usage is TRBV5-1 and J usage is TRBJ1-2; D not resolved. The CDR3 is made up of 14 amino acids. Germline CDR1 and CDR2: SGHRS and YFSETQ. V dropped 4 bases and J dropped 3 bases, with 13 bases sitting between them. This CDR3 is CASSHLTADYGYTF. CDR3 sequence (DNA): TGCGCCAGCAGCCACCTGACCGCGGACTATGGCTACACCTTC.

The CDR3 sequence: CSVGTGGQPQHF. The CDR3 DNA reads as TGCAGCGTTGGGACAGGGGGCCAGCCCCAGCATTTT. The V and J genes are TRBV29-1 and TRBJ1-5; 11 bases line up with TRBD1. V shed 4 bases and J 7 bases; nucleotides not matched to a gene: 0. CDR1 is SQVTM, CDR2 ANQGSEA, per germline. There are 12 residues in the CDR3.

The chain uses TRBV15 and TRBJ2-7, with 13 bases lining up with TRBD2. CDR1 LNHNV and CDR2 YYDKDF come from the germline V gene (reference sequence). CDR3 length: 13 amino acids. V was pared by 10 bases and J by 12 bases, with 12 bases of the junction left unmatched. The CDR3 coding sequence is TGTGCCATTTCAAACGCGGGACTAGCGGGGTTGTACTTC. Translation: CAISNAGLAGLYF. Supplemented by reference TRBV15 and TRBJ2-7, the full variable domain reads DAMVIQNPRYQVTQFGKPVTLSCSQTLNHNVMYWYQQKSSQAPKLLFHYYDKDFNNEADTPDNFQSRRPNTSFCFLDIRSPGLGDTAMYLCAISNAGLAGLYFGPGTRLTVT.

The chain recombines TRBV28 with TRBJ1-6, with D possibly being TRBD1 (6 bases). This CDR3 is 15 amino acids long. Trimming took off 6 bases at V and 7 bases at J, with 16 bases between the two ends. CDR1 and CDR2 (germline): MDHEN, SYDVKM. CDR3 protein: CASSIQGRLNSPLHF. CDR3 in DNA: TGTGCCAGCAGCATTCAGGGGCGACTAAATTCACCCCTCCACTTT.

The chain joins TRBV7-8 to TRBJ2-5; a possible D gene is TRBD2 (6 bases). CDR1 SGHVS and CDR2 FQNEAQ come from the germline V gene. CDR3 length equals 14 residues. Trimming shortened V by 1 base and J by 1 base, and 7 bases separated the two germline ends. CDR3 sequence reads: CASSLVGGQETQYF. The CDR3 DNA follows: TGTGCCAGCAGCTTAGTGGGGGGCCAAGAGACCCAGTACTTC.

V gene TRBV27 combines with J gene TRBJ1-2; 8 positions match TRBD1. CDR1 is MNHEY, CDR2 SMNVEV, per germline (reference sequence). The CDR3 loop spans 14 amino acids. The V segment lost 5 bases and the J segment 7 bases; nucleotides outside the gene matches: 9. The CDR3 DNA follows: TGTGCCAGCAGTAAGGGGCAGGGGGCGCCTGGCTACACCTTC. The encoded protein is CASSKGQGAPGYTF.

The CDR3 here is CASSTPRTGFDYGYTF. The CDR3 nucleotides read TGTGCCAGTAGTACCCCTAGAACAGGGTTTGACTATGGCTACACCTTC. The rearrangement links TRBV19 to TRBJ1-2; D might be TRBD1 (6 bases). Germline values: CDR1 LNHDA, CDR2 SQIVND (reference sequence). V gave up 4 bases and J gave up 3 bases, with 18 bases separating them. CDR3 length equals 16 residues.

As regards this clone: The junction and the germline gene differ at one end; a read error may be behind it. The chain couples TRBV7-7 to TRBJ2-3; D is unclear. The CDR3 sequence is 13 residues long. Germline CDR1 SSHAT, CDR2 FNYEAQ (reference sequence). CDR3 protein: CASSFGQRDTQYF. In DNA, the CDR3 is TGTGCTAGCAGCTTCGGTCAACGGGATACGCAGTATTTT.

The chain couples TRBV4-1 to TRBJ1-4; D is perhaps TRBD1 (6 bases). This CDR3 has 17 residues. Germline assignment: CDR1 MGHRA and CDR2 YSYEKL. V lost 4 bases and J 8 bases, leaving 23 bases between the germline ends. The CDR3 is CASSPLLTGKRNEKLFF. Here the CDR3 DNA reads TGCGCCAGCAGCCCATTACTCACAGGGAAGAGAAACGAAAAACTGTTTTTT.

The chain employs TRBV9 and TRBJ1-2, with D perhaps TRBD1 (6 bases). V was trimmed by 0 bases and J by 4 bases, leaving 10 bases between them. Germline V gives CDR1 SGDLS, CDR2 YYNGEE. The length of the CDR3 is 14 residues. The CDR3 loop is CASSVAGEGYGYTF. For the CDR3, the DNA is TGTGCCAGCAGCGTAGCAGGGGAGGGCTATGGCTACACCTTC.

The chain carries TRBV6-1 and TRBJ2-2; TRBD1 agrees at 9 bases. Germline values: CDR1 MNHNS, CDR2 SASEGT. V was clipped by 0 bases and J by 6 bases; unmatched bases: 2. This CDR3 region has 15 residues. Here the CDR3 DNA reads TGTGCCAGCAGTGAAGCGAGACAGGGGGCCGGGGAGCTGTTTTTT. This translates into CASSEARQGAGELFF.

The chain employs TRBV5-1 and TRBJ2-7, with D perhaps TRBD1 (5 bases). CDR1 and CDR2 (germline): SGHRS, YFSETQ. V lost 2 bases and J lost 4, with 10 bases in between. CDR3 length: 13 residues. The CDR3 DNA follows: TGCGCCAGCAGCTTAACAGGAGAATACGAGCAGTACTTC. It specifies CASSLTGEYEQYF. Based on the CDR3 plus reference TRBV5-1 and TRBJ2-7, the full variable domain is KAGVTQTPRYLIKTRGQQVTLSCSPISGHRSVSWYQQTPGQGLQFLFEYFSETQRNKGNFPGRFSGRQFSNSRSEMNVSTLELGDSALYLCASSLTGEYEQYFGPGTRLTVT.